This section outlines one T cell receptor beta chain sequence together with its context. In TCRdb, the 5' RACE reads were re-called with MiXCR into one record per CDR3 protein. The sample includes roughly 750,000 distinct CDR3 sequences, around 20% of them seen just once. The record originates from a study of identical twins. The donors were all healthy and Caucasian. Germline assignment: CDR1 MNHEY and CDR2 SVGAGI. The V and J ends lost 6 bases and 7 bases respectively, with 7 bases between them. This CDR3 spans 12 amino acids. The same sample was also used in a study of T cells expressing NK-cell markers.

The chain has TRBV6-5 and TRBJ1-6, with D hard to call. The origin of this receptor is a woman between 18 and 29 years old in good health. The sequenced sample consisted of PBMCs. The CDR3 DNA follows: TGTGCCAGCAGAGGCAACAATTCACCCCTCCACTTT. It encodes CASRGNNSPLHF.